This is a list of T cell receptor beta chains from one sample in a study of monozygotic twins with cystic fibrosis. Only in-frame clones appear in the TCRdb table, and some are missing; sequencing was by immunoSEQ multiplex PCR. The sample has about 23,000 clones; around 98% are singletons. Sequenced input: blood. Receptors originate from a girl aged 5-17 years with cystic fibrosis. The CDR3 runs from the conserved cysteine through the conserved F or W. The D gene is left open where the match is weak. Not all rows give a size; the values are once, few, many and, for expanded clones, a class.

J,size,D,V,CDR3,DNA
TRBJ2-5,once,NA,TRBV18,CASSPEQETQYF,TGTGCCAGCTCACCAGAACAAGAGACCCAGTACTTC
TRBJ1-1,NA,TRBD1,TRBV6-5,CASSTPRQGEAEAFF,TGTGCCAGCAGTACCCCCCGTCAGGGGGAGGCTGAAGCTTTCTTT
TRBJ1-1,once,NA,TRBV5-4,CASSLDLGRTEAFF,TGTGCCAGCAGCTTGGACCTGGGTAGGACTGAAGCTTTCTTT
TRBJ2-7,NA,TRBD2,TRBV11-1,CASSARTSGAYEQYF,TGTGCCAGCAGCGCCCGGACTAGCGGAGCCTACGAGCAGTACTTC
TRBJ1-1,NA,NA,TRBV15,CATSRGGTGAVNTEAFF,TGTGCCACCAGCAGGGGAGGAACAGGAGCCGTGAACACTGAAGCTTTCTTT
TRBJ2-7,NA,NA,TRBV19,CASSRIAQYEQYF,TGTGCCAGTAGTCGGATCGCTCAATACGAGCAGTACTTC
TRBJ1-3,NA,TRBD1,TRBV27,CASNRGRRMLGNTIYF,TGTGCCAGCAACAGGGGGCGGCGGATGTTAGGAAACACCATATATTTT
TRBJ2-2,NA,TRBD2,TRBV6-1,CASSELAARTSGNTGELFF,TGTGCCAGCAGTGAACTTGCGGCACGGACTAGCGGGAACACCGGGGAGCTGTTTTTT
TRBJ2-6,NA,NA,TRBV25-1,CASSEYRPGSGANVLTF,TGTGCCAGCAGTGAATATAGGCCCGGCTCTGGGGCCAACGTCCTGACTTTC
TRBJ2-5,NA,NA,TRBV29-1,CSVEDRGPYARETQYF,TGCAGCGTTGAAGATCGGGGACCCTACGCACGAGAGACCCAGTACTTC
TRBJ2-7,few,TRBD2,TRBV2,CASSPSGRGYEQYF,TGTGCCAGCAGTCCAAGCGGGAGGGGCTACGAGCAGTACTTC
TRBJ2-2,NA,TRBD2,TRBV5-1,CASSLLTSGTGELFF,TGCGCCAGCAGCTTGTTGACTAGCGGAACCGGGGAGCTGTTTTTT
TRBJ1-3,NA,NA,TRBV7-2,CASGDTFLSGNTIYF,TGTGCCAGCGGAGACACTTTCCTCTCTGGAAACACCATATATTTT
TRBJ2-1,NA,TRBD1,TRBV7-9,CASRPGGPGQFF,TGTGCCAGCAGACCAGGGGGCCCCGGGCAGTTCTTC
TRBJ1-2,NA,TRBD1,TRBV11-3,CATSRDSYGYTF,TGTGCCACCTCCCGGGACAGCTATGGCTACACCTTC
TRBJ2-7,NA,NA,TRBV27,CASSLGSSYAYEQYF,TGTGCCAGCAGTTTGGGCTCGTCTTACGCCTACGAGCAGTACTTC
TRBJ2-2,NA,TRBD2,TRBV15,CATSTQNRLAGAMSGELFF,TGTGCCACCAGCACTCAAAACCGACTAGCGGGAGCGATGTCCGGGGAGCTGTTTTTT
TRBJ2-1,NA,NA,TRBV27,CASTQVGTGNEQFF,TGTGCCAGCACCCAGGTCGGGACCGGGAATGAGCAGTTCTTC
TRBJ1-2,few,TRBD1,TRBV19,CASSSRQGLYGYTF,TGTGCCAGTAGTAGCCGACAGGGTCTGTATGGCTACACCTTC
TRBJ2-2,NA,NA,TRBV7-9,CASGLVGNTGELFF,TGTGCCAGCGGCCTGGTAGGGAACACCGGGGAGCTGTTTTTT